The 19 T cell receptor beta chains in this list originate from one sample, sequenced in a study of T cells in Graves' hyperthyroidism and ophthalmopathy. RNA transcripts yielded amplified TCR beta CDR3 regions. The HTBI primer set was used in a first-round RT-PCR of the TCR CDR3. TCRdb reprocessed the multiplex PCR reads with MiXCR, giving one entry per CDR3 protein. The sample lists approximately 870,000 distinct CDR3 sequences; about 38% were seen once. Sequences were obtained from blood. All receptors come from a man between 18 and 35 years old with Graves' hyperthyroidism.

A note on this clonotype: This may come from a read error, since a much larger clone is one base off. The chain recombines TRBV12-3 or TRBV12-4 with TRBJ1-2; TRBD1 aligns across 7 bases. CDR3 size: 12 residues. The CDR3 nucleotides are TGTGCCAGCAAATGGGACAGCGATGGCTGCACCTTC. Translated, it gives CASKWDSDGCTF.

Turning to this clonotype: Mismatch with germline at one junction end may stem from a read error. The chain links TRBV2 to TRBJ1-6; 8 bases line up with TRBD1. In germline, CDR1 is SNHLY, CDR2 FYNNEI. The CDR3 loop spans 15 amino acids. The CDR3 protein is CAGSLDGRGRGPLHF. In DNA form, the CDR3 reads TGTGCCGGCAGCTTAGACGGCAGGGGGCGCGGGCCCCTCCACTTT.

V gene TRBV7-9 combines with J gene TRBJ1-2; unclear D gene. This CDR3 comprises 11 residues. CDR1 and CDR2 from the germline V gene are SEHNR and FQNEAQ (reference sequence). Trimming cost V 5 bases and J 8 bases, with 9 bases left between them. The chain's CDR3 is CASSVPGGYTF. The CDR3 coding sequence is TGTGCCAGCAGCGTACCCGGGGGCTACACCTTC.

In its sample, this clonotype was seen many times. V gene TRBV29-1 combines with J gene TRBJ1-2; 8 bases fit TRBD1. This CDR3 is 13 amino acids long. The germline V gene has CDR1 SQVTM and CDR2 ANQGSEA. V trimming: 5 bases; J trimming: 8 bases; junction bases outside the gene matches: 10. This CDR3 reads CSVIPQGAGGYTF. In nucleotides, the CDR3 is TGCAGCGTTATCCCCCAGGGGGCAGGAGGCTACACCTTC.

This clonotype was seen ten or more times. V usage is TRBV7-3 and J usage is TRBJ2-5; 8 nucleotides line up with TRBD2. Trimming took 3 bases from V and 7 from J; bases not matched to a gene: 7. This CDR3 region has 14 residues. Germline loops: CDR1 SGHTA, CDR2 FQGTGA. Here the CDR3 reads CASSFEAGDGTQYF. CDR3 nucleotide sequence: TGTGCCAGCAGCTTTGAAGCGGGGGATGGGACCCAGTACTTC.

Regarding this clonotype: This may arise from a read error, as a much more abundant clone is one base away. The chain recombines TRBV19 with TRBJ1-2; D is undetermined. The germline gives CDR1 LNHDA, CDR2 SQIVND (reference sequence). The CDR3 has 13 residues. Trimming pared 3 bases from V and 4 bases from J, leaving 9 bases between. CDR3 amino acids: CASSMGQSYGYTF. CDR3 nucleotide sequence: TGTGCCAGTAGTATGGGCCAGTCCTATGGCTACACCTTC.

Worth noting for this clonotype: Given a much more abundant clone one base away, this may be a read error. The V call is TRBV5-1, the J call TRBJ1-4, with D perhaps matching TRBD1 (6 bases). The CDR3 covers 16 residues. Per germline, CDR1 SGHRS and CDR2 YFSETQ. The CDR3 nucleotides read TGCGCCAGCAGCGAGGACAGTTTTCGAACTAATGAAAAAATGTTTTTT. This translates into CASSEDSFRTNEKMFF.

A remark on this clonotype: One end of the junction is discordant with germline, which a read error may explain. The chain joins TRBV12-3 or TRBV12-4 to TRBJ2-7, with D perhaps matching TRBD2 (5 bases). The CDR3 spans 13 residues. The DNA for the CDR3 is TGTGCCAGCAGTTTGTCGGGATACTACGAACAGTACTTC. Encoded protein: CASSLSGYYEQYF.

Concerning this clonotype itself: This may be a read error, as it is one base from a much larger clone. The V and J genes are TRBV2 and TRBJ2-7; D is possibly TRBD2 (6 bases). This CDR3 region has 10 residues. Germline V lookup: CDR1 SNHLY, CDR2 FYNNEI. DNA of the CDR3: TGTGTCAGCAGCGGGCTTGAGCAGTACTTC. Amino acids: CVSSGLEQYF.

CDR3 DNA sequence: TGTGCCACCAGAGAAGCCCTCGGGACAGGGGGCCGCTTTGGAGAAAAACTGTTTTTT. The encoded protein is CATREALGTGGRFGEKLFF. V usage is TRBV24-1 and J usage is TRBJ1-4; 12 nucleotides line up with TRBD1. V was pared by 7 bases and J by 8 bases, with 19 bases of the junction left unmatched. The CDR3 has 19 residues. Looked up from germline, CDR1 is KGHDR and CDR2 is SFDVKD.

This clonotype came up many times. V gene TRBV7-2 combines with J gene TRBJ2-6; 11 nucleotides line up with TRBD2. CDR1 is SGHTA, CDR2 FQGNSA, per germline. Germline trimming cut 4 bases from V and 4 bases from J; bases unmatched to any gene: 6. The CDR3 totals 17 residues. The CDR3 is CASSSLAGGYGANVLTF. As DNA, the CDR3 is TGTGCCAGCAGCTCCCTAGCGGGGGGTTACGGGGCCAACGTCCTGACTTTC.

The rearrangement links TRBV5-1 to TRBJ1-1; D ambiguous. Between the trimmed V and J ends, which lost 0 bases and 5 bases, there was a span of 11 bases. This CDR3 has 14 amino acids. Germline V gene data show CDR1 as SGHRS and CDR2 as YFSETQ. CDR3 residues: CASSLDGVWTEAFF. The CDR3 bases are TGCGCCAGCAGCTTGGATGGGGTGTGGACTGAAGCTTTCTTT.

This clonotype turned up a few times. CDR3 sequence (DNA): TGCAGCGTTGAACAGGGAAACAGGGGAGGCGAGCAGTACTTC. Amino acid sequence: CSVEQGNRGGEQYF. The J gene is TRBJ2-7, the V gene TRBV29-1; tentatively, D is TRBD1 (7 bases). Per the germline V gene, CDR1 is SQVTM and CDR2 is ANQGSEA. The CDR3 totals 14 residues. Trimming removed 2 bases from V and 6 bases from J, with 17 bases in between.

This clonotype was observed a handful of times. The CDR3 DNA reads TGTGCCAGCAGCATGGGGGGGGAAGACACCATATATTTT. Amino acid sequence: CASSMGGEDTIYF. V is TRBV9 and J is TRBJ1-3, with D possibly TRBD1 on 5 matching bases. Per the germline V gene, CDR1 is SGDLS and CDR2 is YYNGEE. The CDR3 has 13 amino acids. V was pared by 4 bases and J by 8 bases, with 13 bases between.

This clonotype was observed at least ten times. The V call is TRBV2, the J call TRBJ2-5; no definite D call. The CDR3 length is 12 residues. Trimming cost V 7 bases and J 5 bases, with 11 bases left between them. The V gene's germline CDR1 is SNHLY and CDR2 FYNNEI. The DNA of the CDR3 is TGTGCCAGCAAGCGAACCGGTGAGACCCAGTACTTC. The encoded protein is CASKRTGETQYF.

V and J are TRBV13 and TRBJ2-5; 8 bases match TRBD1. Germline CDR1 is PRHDT and CDR2 is FYEKMQ (reference sequence). This CDR3 region has 13 residues. J gave up 7 bases and V 6 bases, and 7 bases lay outside the gene matches. The chain's CDR3 is CASSRTGKATQYF. The CDR3 coding sequence is TGTGCCAGCAGTCGGACAGGGAAGGCGACCCAGTACTTC.

This clonotype has only a few counts. The V gene is TRBV7-9, the J gene TRBJ1-1, with 7 bases lining up with TRBD1. The V segment lost 4 bases and the J segment 5 bases; nucleotides outside the gene matches: 10. This CDR3 has 15 amino acids. Per the germline V gene, CDR1 is SEHNR and CDR2 is FQNEAQ (reference sequence). In nucleotides, the CDR3 is TGTGCCAGCAGCTCCCACAGGGGAGTTGGGACTGAAGCTTTCTTT. The encoded protein is CASSSHRGVGTEAFF.

Written as DNA, the CDR3 is TGCAGTGCTGGCCCGCAGGGGTGGGGGACTAGCGGGAGGGCCTGGGAGACCCAGTACTTC. Protein sequence: CSAGPQGWGTSGRAWETQYF. The V and J genes are TRBV20-1 and TRBJ2-5; 16 nucleotides line up with TRBD2. With V trimmed by 5 bases and J by 5 bases, 20 bases remained unmatched. The CDR3 is made up of 20 amino acids. Germline CDR1 is DFQATT and CDR2 is SNEGSKA (reference sequence).

In its sample, this clonotype was seen many times. This chain connects TRBV7-9 to TRBJ2-5, with D unresolved. The CDR3 spans 13 residues. Germline V gene lookup returns CDR1 SEHNR and CDR2 FQNEAQ (reference sequence). V lost 4 bases, J lost 0 bases, and 6 bases lay in between. The CDR3 nucleotides read TGTGCCAGCAGCTCTAGGAACCAAGAGACCCAGTACTTC. Its protein is CASSSRNQETQYF.